This T cell receptor beta chain was sequenced during a study of T cells after yellow fever vaccination (dated by TCRdb to the late 2010s). A note on the overall study: Libraries from fractions with low cell numbers were prepared with the SMART-Seq v4 Ultra Low Input RNA kit. Blood was drawn at multiple timepoints before and after primary and secondary immunization, with bulk PBMC replicates and cell subsets isolated. Two healthy male donors, one aged 18 to 30 and one aged 30 to 39 years, were included in the cohort. Bulk TCR alpha and beta repertoires were sequenced longitudinally to track T-cell clones before and after primary and booster YFV17D yellow fever vaccination. Study-wide findings and limitations: A small share of clonotypes was detected in both CD4 and CD8 compartments, with the overlap likely arising from convergent recombination. After the booster, most clones that had expanded after primary vaccination were detected again (nearly 97% of CD4 and over 75% of CD8), suggesting broad maintenance of memory. Because the study included only a couple of donors, the extent to which the findings can be generalized is limited. Computational filtering was required because FACS-sorted repertoires could contain abundant contaminating clonotypes from the bulk population. The secondary T-cell response was found to be weaker but faster than the primary response, with a peak reached on day 5 rather than on day 15.

Synthesis of TCR cDNA relied on 5'RACE template switching, a step that introduced a universal primer site along with unique molecular identifiers. cDNA synthesis was primed from both the TCR alpha and TCR beta constant segments. Library amplification involved two PCR steps, and the second step added sample barcodes and sequencing adapters. Sequencing of libraries was performed on Illumina HiSeq 2500 (2x100 bp) or NovaSeq (2x150 bp). From the authors' description of their analysis: MIGEC handled demultiplexing of reads and collapsing into UMI consensus sequences, while MiXCR performed V(D)J alignment. Vaccine-responding clonotypes were identified with edgeR using replicate PBMC samples, with FDR below 0.01 and a log2 fold change above 5 up to day 15 being required. CD4 or CD8 identity was assigned to each bulk clonotype according to whether the clonotype was present at higher abundance in the sequenced CD4 repertoire or the sequenced CD8 repertoire. TCRdb reran the public reads through fastp at Q25 and MiXCR, keeping productive beta chains. Every distinct CDR3 protein forms one entry, paired with its most common genes and DNA. TCRdb assigned the V and J calls; the authors' analysis was not used. For this sample there are fewer than 150,000 distinct CDR3 sequences; 7.2% appear just once. The ten largest clonotypes hold 2.7% of the sample.

Explained via the paper, the treatment or condition label denotes: live attenuated yellow fever vaccine strain. PBMCs were isolated from peripheral blood using a standard Ficoll-Paque protocol. CD4 and CD8 T-cell fractions were isolated with Dynabeads CD4 and CD8 positive selection kits. TriZol was used to extract RNA from bulk PBMCs, CD4 and CD8 fractions, and dextramer-positive and dextramer-negative fractions. With respect to this clonotype: Its antigen remains unidentified. Base qualities are not recorded, but no much larger clone differs from it by a single base.

From cysteine to phenylalanine, the CDR3 is 16 amino acids long. The DNA shown is the 48-base CDR3, in frame from base 1. The germline V gene encodes CDR1 SGHTS and CDR2 YDEGEE. Trimming removed 4 bases from V and 9 bases from J; the gene matches leave 12 bases unexplained. This receptor was identified in a man aged 18 to 35 who received the YFV17D yellow fever vaccine. This sample comprised CD4+ T cells sorted from PBMCs, obtained approximately 47 days after the first yellow fever vaccination. The V and J genes are TRBV5-8 and TRBJ1-5; TRBD1 aligns with 11 central bases. The CDR3 region has the sequence CASSVSGTGGTRPQHF. The nucleotide sequence reads TGTGCCAGCAGCGTGTCCGGGACAGGGGGTACTCGGCCCCAGCATTTT.